This T cell receptor (beta chain) was profiled in a study of early T cells in non-severe SARS-CoV-2 infection. On the study more broadly: Chains were not paired, and sequencing was done on bulk RNA from unsorted whole blood. Study observations and caveats: VDJdb-based annotation leaned toward anti-spike CD8 responses and missed private and CD4 specificities.

cDNA molecules, individually, were tagged with unique molecular identifiers. TCRdb independently ran MiXCR on the 5' RACE reads; one entry per CDR3 protein. The sample lists 85,000 to 100,000 distinct CDR3 sequences; approximately 10% were seen once. Germline trimming cut 3 bases from V and 1 base from J; bases unmatched to any gene: 6. Germline CDR1 is KGHSH and CDR2 is LQKENI. CDR3 length: 17 amino acids. This clonotype occurred many times. Its specificity is unknown. The receptor's source is an adult who was a healthcare worker with PCR-confirmed SARS-CoV-2 infection or an uninfected control (not recorded which). The chain has TRBV18 and TRBJ1-3, with 10 bases aligning to TRBD1. The specimen was whole blood. The CDR3 nucleotides are TGTGCCAGCTCACCGGCCGGGACAGGGGTATCTGGAAACACCATATATTTT. Amino acids: CASSPAGTGVSGNTIYF. The whole variable domain, filled in from reference TRBV18 and TRBJ1-3, reads NAGVMQNPRHLVRRRGQEARLRCSPMKGHSHVYWYRQLPEEGLKFMVYLQKENIIDESGMPKERFSAEFPKEGPSILRIQQVVRGDSAAYFCASSPAGTGVSGNTIYFGEGSWLTVV.